These 8 T cell receptor beta chains came from one sample sequenced in a study of blood T cell repertoires in COVID-19. Only in-frame clones appear in the TCRdb table, and some are missing; sequencing was by immunoSEQ multiplex PCR. In the table there are nearly 250,000 clones, around four fifths of which are singletons. Sequenced material: peripheral blood. The receptors were sampled from a woman of 80 years or more with acute or convalescent COVID-19.

V is TRBV7-9 and J is TRBJ1-2; the match to TRBD1 covers 7 bases. CDR3 length: 15 amino acids. From germline, CDR1 is SEHNR and CDR2 FQNEAQ (reference sequence). With 5 bases clipped from V and 4 bases from J, the junction kept 10 bases outside the gene matches. CDR3 bases: TGTGCCAGCAGCAATCGACAGGGACCAACCTATGGCTACACCTTC. This translates into CASSNRQGPTYGYTF.

This clone has just one count. The chain combines TRBV6-6 with TRBJ1-1, with D possibly TRBD1 on 5 matching bases. Germline CDR1 MNHNY, CDR2 SVGAGI (reference sequence). The CDR3 has 15 residues. Trimming cost V 3 bases and J 7 bases, with 18 bases left between them. CDR3 region: CASSYGRVTSGEAFF. The CDR3 DNA reads as TGTGCCAGCAGTTATGGCAGGGTTACGTCCGGTGAAGCTTTCTTT.

This chain joins TRBV5-4 and TRBJ1-2; the match to TRBD1 covers 9 bases. The V segment lost 2 bases and the J segment 8 bases; nucleotides outside the gene matches: 4. The CDR3 consists of 13 residues. Per the germline V gene, CDR1 is SGHNT and CDR2 is YYREEE (reference sequence). This CDR3 reads CASSLQGAGGYTF. The CDR3 DNA follows: TGTGCCAGCAGCTTACAGGGGGCGGGAGGCTACACCTTC. The complete variable domain, with remaining parts taken from reference TRBV5-4 and TRBJ1-2, reads ETGVTQSPTHLIKTRGQQVTLRCSSQSGHNTVSWYQQALGQGPQFIFQYYREEENGRGNFPPRFSGLQFPNYSSELNVNALELDDSALYLCASSLQGAGGYTFGSGTRLTVV.

The genes are TRBV15 and TRBJ2-2; 11 bases align to TRBD1. The CDR3 length is 16 residues. Germline V gene data show CDR1 as LNHNV and CDR2 as YYDKDF (reference sequence). V lost 9 bases, J lost 4 bases, and 10 bases stayed unmatched. The CDR3 region is CATRDRGVVATGELFF. CDR3 bases: TGTGCCACTCGGGACAGGGGGGTTGTGGCCACCGGGGAGCTGTTTTTT. The whole variable domain, remainder taken from reference TRBV15 and TRBJ2-2, is DAMVIQNPRYQVTQFGKPVTLSCSQTLNHNVMYWYQQKSSQAPKLLFHYYDKDFNNEADTPDNFQSRRPNTSFCFLDIRSPGLGDTAMYLCATRDRGVVATGELFFGEGSRLTVL.

V and J are TRBV28 and TRBJ2-7; 7 positions agree with TRBD1. Germline loops: CDR1 MDHEN, CDR2 SYDVKM. V was pared by 6 bases and J by 6 bases, with 11 bases of the junction left unmatched. The CDR3 consists of 14 residues. Written as DNA, the CDR3 is TGTGCCAGCAGATGGGACAGCCTCGCCCCCGAGCAGTACTTC. Translating it yields CASRWDSLAPEQYF.

The chain couples TRBV18 to TRBJ2-7; 9 bases align to TRBD2. V was clipped by 4 bases and J by 4 bases; unmatched bases: 2. Germline values: CDR1 KGHSH, CDR2 LQKENI. This CDR3 region has 13 residues. The CDR3 DNA reads TGTGCCAGCTCACTGACTAGCGGATACGAGCAGTACTTC. Protein product: CASSLTSGYEQYF.

The CDR3, as DNA: TGTGCCAGCAGCCGACAGGCCTTGGACACCATATATTTT. This encodes CASSRQALDTIYF. The V and J genes are TRBV7-8 and TRBJ1-3, with a tentative D call TRBD1 (6 bases). The CDR3 is made up of 13 amino acids. Trimming stripped 5 bases from V and 8 bases from J, with 13 bases between. From germline, CDR1 is SGHVS and CDR2 FQNEAQ.

This chain links TRBV18 with TRBJ1-5; D is ambiguous. Between the trimmed V and J ends, which lost 6 bases and 5 bases, there was a span of 11 bases. The germline gives CDR1 KGHSH, CDR2 LQKENI. CDR3 length: 13 amino acids. The CDR3 DNA is TGTGCCAGCTCCCCGACTGCTGATCAGCCCCAGCATTTT. Translation gives CASSPTADQPQHF.